These 8 T cell receptor beta chains share one sample of origin, sequenced in a study of PD-L1 blockade in urothelial cancer. Sequencing used immunoSEQ multiplex PCR; TCRdb keeps in-frame clones, though not all of them. The data hold 25,000 to 30,000 clones, with 65% to 90% observed a single time. The sequences come from PBMCs, collected around atezolizumab (anti-PD-L1) treatment. The receptor source for this set is a man aged 45-60 years with urothelial cancer.

The genes are TRBV7-9 and TRBJ1-1; 9 nucleotides line up with TRBD1. After removal of 5 bases from V and 4 bases from J, the junction contained 5 bases not matched to a gene. The CDR3 covers 14 residues. CDR1 is SEHNR and CDR2 is FQNEAQ in the germline V gene (reference sequence). Here the CDR3 DNA reads TGTGCCAGCAGCGGACAACAGGGGGCCACTGAAGCTTTCTTT. This gives the protein CASSGQQGATEAFF.

This CDR3 reads CASSRSNQPQHF. The CDR3, as DNA: TGTGCCAGCTCCCGTAGCAATCAGCCCCAGCATTTT. The chain recombines TRBV18 with TRBJ1-5; the D is unclear. The germline CDR1 and CDR2 sequences are KGHSH and LQKENI. Trimming pared 6 bases from V and 0 bases from J, leaving 3 bases between. The CDR3 has 12 amino acids. Combining the CDR3 with reference TRBV18 and TRBJ1-5 gives the whole variable domain NAGVMQNPRHLVRRRGQEARLRCSPMKGHSHVYWYRQLPEEGLKFMVYLQKENIIDESGMPKERFSAEFPKEGPSILRIQQVVRGDSAAYFCASSRSNQPQHFGDGTRLSIL.

The chain employs TRBV27 and TRBJ1-6; weak D call: TRBD1 (5 bases). Germline assignment: CDR1 MNHEY and CDR2 SMNVEV (reference sequence). The CDR3 extends over 17 amino acids. V lost 6 bases, J lost 0 bases, and 15 bases lay in between. The CDR3 here is CASRQVYRSSYNSPLHF. The CDR3 DNA reads TGTGCCAGCAGACAAGTATACAGGAGCTCCTATAATTCACCCCTCCACTTT.

There are a few counts of this clone. The J gene is TRBJ2-7, the V gene TRBV6-1, with D perhaps matching TRBD1 (5 bases). This CDR3 is 12 amino acids long. Germline V lookup: CDR1 MNHNS, CDR2 SASEGT. Trimming took off 3 bases at V and 3 bases at J, with 6 bases between the two ends. CDR3 residues: CASSDRVYEQYV. CDR3 nucleotides: TGTGCCAGCAGTGACAGGGTCTACGAGCAGTACGTC.

This rearrangement joins TRBV2 to TRBJ1-4, with 7 bases that match TRBD1. V shed 4 bases, J shed 8 bases, and the junction held 7 bases outside the gene matches. CDR1 and CDR2 (germline): SNHLY, FYNNEI. The CDR3 contains 14 residues. DNA of the CDR3: TGTGCCAGCAGTGTTCGACAGGGACGAGAAAAACTGTTTTTT. As protein: CASSVRQGREKLFF.

As concerns this clone: Other DNA variants within this sample encode the same CDR3. The chain links TRBV7-6 to TRBJ1-2; TRBD1 matches 11 bases. Germline V gene lookup returns CDR1 SGHVS and CDR2 FNYEAQ. The ends lost 4 bases at V and 7 bases at J; junction bases unmatched: 5. The CDR3 has 14 amino acids. The CDR3 is CASSSGQGAAGYTF. Written as DNA, the CDR3 is TGTGCCAGCAGCTCCGGACAGGGGGCGGCTGGCTACACCTTC.

J is TRBJ2-7 and V is TRBV19; TRBD2 agrees at 7 bases. The CDR3 contains 17 residues. Germline V gene lookup returns CDR1 LNHDA and CDR2 SQIVND (reference sequence). Trimming at V came to 2 bases and at J to 3 bases, leaving 13 bases not matched to a gene. This CDR3 is CASSITPPSTGGYEQYF. The DNA for the CDR3 is TGTGCCAGTAGTATAACCCCCCCCTCTACGGGAGGCTACGAGCAGTACTTC.

The chain joins TRBV29-1 to TRBJ2-1; the match to TRBD2 covers 7 bases. The CDR3 totals 18 residues. V dropped 3 bases and J dropped 8; count of bases not matched to a gene: 22. CDR1 and CDR2 (germline): SQVTM, ANQGSEA. The CDR3 nucleotides are TGCAGCGTTGATTCAGGCGTGGGAGGGCCTAGTTTGTTCCATGAGCAGTTCTTC. Translating it yields CSVDSGVGGPSLFHEQFF.